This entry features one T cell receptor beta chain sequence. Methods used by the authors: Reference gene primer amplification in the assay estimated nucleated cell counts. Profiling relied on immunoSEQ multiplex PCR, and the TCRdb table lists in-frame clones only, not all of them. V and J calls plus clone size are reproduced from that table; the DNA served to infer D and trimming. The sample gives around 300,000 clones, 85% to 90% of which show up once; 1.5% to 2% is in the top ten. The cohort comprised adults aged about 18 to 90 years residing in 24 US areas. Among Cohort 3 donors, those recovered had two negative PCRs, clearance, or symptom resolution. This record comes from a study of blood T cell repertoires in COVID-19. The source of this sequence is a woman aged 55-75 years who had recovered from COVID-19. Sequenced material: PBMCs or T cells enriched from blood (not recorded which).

The CDR3 nucleotides are TGTGCCAGCAGTACTTACAGTGCGGGCGATCAGCCCCAGCATTTT. Protein: CASSTYSAGDQPQHF. The chain joins TRBV28 to TRBJ1-5; D is ambiguous. CDR3 size: 15 residues. Trimming removed 5 bases from V and 5 bases from J, with 16 bases in between. Germline V gene data show CDR1 as MDHEN and CDR2 as SYDVKM. The whole variable domain, filled in from reference TRBV28 and TRBJ1-5, reads DVKVTQSSRYLVKRTGEKVFLECVQDMDHENMFWYRQDPGLGLRLIYFSYDVKMKEKGDIPEGYSVSREKKERFSLILESASTNQTSMYLCASSTYSAGDQPQHFGDGTRLSIL.